The 7 T cell receptor beta chains below were found in one sample sequenced in a study of CD8 T cells in Susac syndrome. A quantity of roughly 0.5 to 1 ug RNA underwent reverse transcription using random hexamers. One entry per CDR3 protein, called by TCRdb with MiXCR from the immunoSEQ multiplex PCR reads. The profile covers 69,000 or so distinct CDR3 sequences, with about 94% appearing a single time and about 0.6% taken by the ten largest. The specimen was CD8+ T cells from PBMCs. The origin of the receptors is a human donor with multiple sclerosis.

This rearrangement joins TRBV6-2 or TRBV6-3 to TRBJ2-1, with D uncertain. This CDR3 comprises 14 residues. V shed 2 bases and J shed 6 bases, with 11 bases lying between them. Germline-derived CDR1 and CDR2 are MNHEY and SVGEGT. CDR3 sequence: CASSYVGFSNEQFF. The CDR3 DNA follows: TGTGCCAGCAGTTACGTCGGGTTCAGCAATGAGCAGTTCTTC.

The chain uses TRBV5-6 and TRBJ2-2; 7 bases are a match to TRBD1. CDR3 length equals 15 residues. The germline V gene encodes CDR1 SGHDT and CDR2 YYEEEE. Germline trimming cut 4 bases from V and 7 bases from J; bases unmatched to any gene: 10. The CDR3 region has the DNA TGTGCCAGCAGCCCAGGGGACAGAGACGGCGGGGAGCTGTTTTTT. This translates into CASSPGDRDGGELFF.

This clonotype was seen a single time. The V and J genes are TRBV4-1 and TRBJ1-1; 7 nucleotides line up with TRBD1. This CDR3 region has 14 residues. In germline, CDR1 is MGHRA, CDR2 YSYEKL. Trimming cost V 3 bases and J 3 bases; bases outside gene matches: 4. The CDR3 reads CASSHSQGYTEAFF. CDR3 DNA sequence: TGCGCCAGCAGCCACTCACAGGGGTACACTGAAGCTTTCTTT.

The chain employs TRBV3-1 and TRBJ2-4; D may correspond to TRBD1 or TRBD2 (9 bases each). Germline V CDR1 and CDR2: LGHDT, YNNKEL (reference sequence). The CDR3 spans 18 residues. Trimming stripped 4 bases from V and 3 bases from J, with 22 bases between. The CDR3 protein is CASSPSQGAGGDKNIQYF. In DNA, the CDR3 is TGTGCCAGCAGCCCCTCACAGGGGGCGGGGGGGGACAAAAACATTCAGTACTTC.

The chain has TRBV28 and TRBJ1-4; D perhaps matches TRBD1 (5 bases). Trimming pared 6 bases from V and 9 bases from J, leaving 17 bases between. The germline V gene has CDR1 MDHEN and CDR2 SYDVKM. This CDR3 contains 14 residues. The CDR3 region has the DNA TGTGCCAGCAGCCTGAGGGGAGAAAATAAAAAACTGTTTTTT. It encodes CASSLRGENKKLFF.

The rearrangement links TRBV27 to TRBJ1-5; D possibly corresponds to TRBD1 (6 bases). V lost 6 bases, J lost 4 bases, and 13 bases lay in between. This CDR3 spans 14 amino acids. Germline-derived CDR1 and CDR2 are MNHEY and SMNVEV (reference sequence). CDR3: CASSRTGTNQPQHF. The DNA of the CDR3 is TGTGCCAGCAGCCGCACAGGGACTAATCAGCCCCAGCATTTT.

The chain carries TRBV6-4 and TRBJ2-2; unclear D gene. CDR1 is MRHNA, CDR2 SNTAGT, per germline. This CDR3 comprises 13 residues. Deletions cut 3 bases from V and 2 bases from J, with 4 bases between. The CDR3 spells CASSEDNTGELFF. Written as DNA, the CDR3 is TGTGCCAGCAGTGAGGACAACACCGGGGAGCTGTTTTTT.